This T cell receptor beta chain was documented in a study of cytotoxic CD8 clonotypes in ibrutinib-treated CLL (TCRdb year 2021). General notes on the study: The cohort included roughly 15 treatment-naive and 11 relapsed/refractory patients; about 17 were IGHV unmutated. Partial responses were observed in about 24 patients and complete responses in 2; after a median follow-up of around 64 months, remission was maintained in about 15 patients and progression was observed in some twelve. Response samples were obtained after a median of around 11 months of treatment, with a range of roughly 6 to 40 months. Samples averaged approximately 260,000 productive templates and some 96,000 productive rearrangements. Of the approximately 90 participants in the trial, about two dozen had longitudinal samples available. Cryopreserved peripheral blood mononuclear cells were collected before treatment, at response, and at either disease progression or sustained remission. Every remission and progressive disease sample was obtained while ibrutinib was still being received by the patients.

To note about this clone: Its antigen specificity is not known. No base quality information exists; no much larger clone differs at one position.

The research as a whole found: At baseline, clonality was higher than in age-matched healthy donors and showed a strong correlation with circulating CD8+ T-cell counts. Sustained-remission and progressing patients did not have matched sampling times, and lymph node repertoires were not examined. Clonality increased at ibrutinib response, stayed stable in sustained remission, and fell back toward baseline at progression. Public clonotypes were rare and either contracted or stayed stable during treatment, and the rise in clonality at ibrutinib response reflected the expansion of private clonotypes.

The germline V gene gives CDR1 as SNHLY and CDR2 as FYNNEI. From the cysteine through the phenylalanine, the CDR3 covers 14 amino acids. Only the CDR3 DNA is retained, 42 bases long and in frame from the first base. Cut back by 3 bases and 3 bases, the V and J ends lie 12 bases apart. A MiSeq instrument was used for deep resolution sequencing, which targeted depths ranging from 1 in 1 million up to 1 in 200,000 T cells, with coverage averaging 10x for each clonotype. TCR beta libraries were generated with the immunoSEQ hsTCRB Kit. The authors' pipeline ran thus. Data were analyzed with ImmunoSEQ Data Assistant and ImmunoSEQ Analyzer, with V, D and J genes assigned per IMGT definitions. Clonality, which ranges from 0 to 1, was calculated as one minus the normalized Shannon entropy of productive rearrangement frequencies. Only overrepresented clonotypes making up at least 0.05% of each patient's repertoire were included in the public clonotype analysis. Some 13 age-matched healthy donor repertoires from immuneACCESS served as clonality controls. As stored in TCRdb, this immuneACCESS dataset retains in-frame rearrangements with V and J assigned. A fraction of the clones does not appear; measured against another copy, unresolved V genes explain less than half of the discrepancy, and the remainder lacks a known reason. That table is the source of V, J and clone size, and D and trimming were worked out from the DNA. This sample comprises over 100,000 clones, roughly 85% of them detected only once. The biggest ten clones account for approximately 2% of the sample.

In light of the paper, this sample's time point label describes: roughly 25 months on ibrutinib. Approximately 2 micrograms of genomic DNA were extracted from cryopreserved PBMCs for TCR beta library preparation. Longitudinal blood samples from CLL patients on ibrutinib monotherapy underwent high-throughput TCR beta sequencing. The patients took part in an open-label, single-center phase 2 trial of ibrutinib monotherapy. The V gene is TRBV2 and the J gene is TRBJ2-7, with no confidently assigned D gene. Sample: PBMCs, taken after 24 months of ibrutinib treatment. The receptor's source is a human donor with chronic lymphocytic leukemia. The nucleotide sequence is TGTGCCAGCAGTGACTTGGCCAGCAACTACGAGCAGTACTTC. It is translated as CASSDLASNYEQYF.